The 5 T cell receptor beta chains presented below share a single source sample, sequenced in a study of T cells in Graves' hyperthyroidism and ophthalmopathy. TCR beta CDR3 regions were amplified from RNA. In the first-round RT-PCR of the TCR CDR3, the HTBI primer set was used. TCRdb re-analysed the multiplex PCR reads in MiXCR, keeping a single row per CDR3 protein. This sample has hundreds of thousands of distinct CDR3 sequences, with around 14% found just once. The sample taken for sequencing was blood. These receptors all come from a woman aged 18-35 years with Graves' hyperthyroidism.

The sample holds many counts of this clonotype. V is TRBV10-3 and J is TRBJ1-5; maybe TRBD1 (6 bases). Deletions cut 4 bases from V and 5 bases from J, with 12 bases between. The germline V gene encodes CDR1 ENHRY and CDR2 SYGVKD. The CDR3 spans 14 residues. CDR3 sequence (DNA): TGTGCCATCAGTGGATACAGGGAAGATCAGCCCCAGCATTTT. Translation gives CAISGYREDQPQHF.

In this sample, this clonotype turned up many times. This chain uses TRBV2 with TRBJ2-7; D is unclear. Germline V gene lookup returns CDR1 SNHLY and CDR2 FYNNEI. The V and J ends lost 4 bases and 3 bases respectively, with 7 bases between them. CDR3 length: 12 residues. The DNA of the CDR3 is TGTGCCAGCAGTGGACTCCTCTACGAGCAGTACTTC. Its protein product is CASSGLLYEQYF.

Many counts were recorded for this clonotype. The chain employs TRBV28 and TRBJ1-4; no firm D call. V shed 3 bases and J shed 0 bases, with 11 bases lying between them. This CDR3 spans 16 amino acids. The V gene's germline CDR1 is MDHEN and CDR2 SYDVKM. The CDR3 loop reads CASSFKVGATNEKLFF. Written as DNA, the CDR3 is TGTGCCAGCAGTTTTAAGGTCGGGGCAACTAATGAAAAACTGTTTTTT.

This clonotype was counted between two and nine times. The chain employs TRBV5-1 and TRBJ1-1; no definite D call. CDR3 size: 13 residues. Germline V gene sequence: CDR1 SGHRS, CDR2 YFSETQ. The V end lost 3 bases, the J end lost 1 base, and 7 bases lay between the germline ends. CDR3 sequence: CASSSLENTEAFF. The CDR3 DNA is TGCGCCAGCAGCTCGCTAGAGAACACTGAAGCTTTCTTT.

In its sample, this clonotype was seen many times. CDR3 DNA: TGTGCCAGCAGCACCCGACTAGCGGGAGGGCTTTCCTACAATGAGCAGTTCTTC. Protein: CASSTRLAGGLSYNEQFF. The chain recombines TRBV11-2 with TRBJ2-1; TRBD2 matches at 14 bases. V gave up 5 bases and J gave up 1 base; unmatched junction bases: 7. Germline V CDR1 and CDR2: SGHAT, FQNNGV. The CDR3 extends over 18 amino acids. Full variable domain (rest looked up from reference TRBV11-2 and TRBJ2-1): EAGVAQSPRYKIIEKRQSVAFWCNPISGHATLYWYQQILGQGPKLLIQFQNNGVVDDSQLPKDRFSAERLKGVDSTLKIQPAKLEDSAVYLCASSTRLAGGLSYNEQFFGPGTRLTVL.